The subject of this entry is one T cell receptor (beta chain). Its antigen is not known. This sample was taken from a study of CD8+CD57+ T cells in acquired aplastic anemia. Study-wide context: The average for DNA from sorted CD4+ and CD8+ cells was 3 to 3.5 ug.

Study-wide points: Patients and controls shared 25 to 35 CD8+ CDR3 sequences, which appeared highly expressed in patients and within their immunodominant clones. CD8+ Simpson's diversity in patients was not significantly different from that in controls.

Both TCR beta VDJ combination and CDR3 sequence profiling were carried out. Genomic DNA was the template for this profiling. TCRdb fed the reads into MiXCR, producing one record per CDR3 protein. The data show more than 250,000 distinct CDR3 sequences, with about 56% seen just once and approximately 8% held by the top ten. Sample: sorted CD4+, CD8+, or CD8+CD57+ T cells (not recorded which) from PBMCs. The TCR was taken from a human donor with severe aplastic anemia or a healthy control (not recorded which).

CDR3 protein: CSAPERPSGGADTQYF. The CDR3 DNA is TGCAGTGCCCCAGAGCGGCCTAGCGGGGGGGCAGATACGCAGTATTTT. The V call is TRBV20-1, the J call TRBJ2-3, with TRBD2 identical over 12 bases. CDR3 length equals 16 residues. Germline V CDR1 and CDR2: DFQATT, SNEGSKA (reference sequence). V trimming: 6 bases; J trimming: 4 bases; junction bases outside the gene matches: 11.